A selection of T cell receptor beta chains follows, all from one sample in a study of shared clonotypes between healthy human individuals. Clones were sequenced by immunoSEQ multiplex PCR, and TCRdb holds only the in-frame ones, with some missing. The data show about 990,000 clones, about 80% seen once. Sequenced material: memory CD4+ T cells from PBMCs. All receptors come from a man aged 18 to 30 in good health. Some clones in this sample may be carry-over from other donors' samples. Each CDR3 is given with its conserved first and last residue. D genes are given only for firm matches. Clone size is stated in some rows and not others, as once, few, many or a class when expanded.

v_gene	j_gene	d_gene	abundance	CDR3nt	CDR3aa
TRBV7-2	TRBJ2-3	TRBD2	NA	TGTGCCAGCACCCTAAGGACGGCCGGCGGGAGGGCCTTTTCAGATACGCAGTATTTT	CASTLRTAGGRAFSDTQYF
TRBV7-8	TRBJ1-1	NA	few	TGTGCCAGCAGCTTAGGCGTCGGATACACTGAAGCTTTCTTT	CASSLGVGYTEAFF
TRBV2	TRBJ2-3	NA	NA	TGTGCCACCCGGGACGGAGGCACAGATACGCAGTATTTT	CATRDGGTDTQYF
TRBV5-1	TRBJ2-1	TRBD2	few	TGCGCCAGCAGCCCGGGACTAGCGGGAGGCAATGAGCAGTTCTTC	CASSPGLAGGNEQFF
TRBV19	TRBJ1-1	NA	many	TGTGCCAGTAGTATAGTGAGGGACACTGAAGCTTTCTTT	CASSIVRDTEAFF
TRBV5-1	TRBJ2-5	NA	NA	TGCGCCAGCAGCTTCCGGGAAGGAGAGACCCAGTACTTC	CASSFREGETQYF
TRBV7-2	TRBJ2-3	TRBD2	NA	TGTGCCAGCAGCTTAGGACTAGCCACAGATACGCAGTATTTT	CASSLGLATDTQYF
TRBV5-1	TRBJ2-5	TRBD2	NA	TGCGCCAGCAGCTTGTTTGGACTAGCGGTCGGGGAGACCCAGTACTTC	CASSLFGLAVGETQYF
TRBV5-1	TRBJ1-1	NA	once	TGCGCCAGCAGCTTGGGACAGTATGGCACTGAAGCTTTCTTT	CASSLGQYGTEAFF
TRBV7-9	TRBJ2-1	NA	NA	TGTGCCAGCAGCCCTAACGGAGGTAGAGGTGAGCAGTTCTTC	CASSPNGGRGEQFF
TRBV7-2	TRBJ2-5	TRBD1	NA	TGTGCCAGCAGCTTACTACAGGGGTACCCAGAGACCCAGTACTTC	CASSLLQGYPETQYF
TRBV2	TRBJ2-4	NA	NA	TGTGCCAGCAGCCAAACCTCCCTTGAGGACATTCAGTACTTC	CASSQTSLEDIQYF
TRBV28	TRBJ2-5	NA	many	TGTGCCAGCAGTTTAGGGGGCGCGCAGACCCAGTACTTC	CASSLGGAQTQYF
TRBV5-4	TRBJ2-1	TRBD1	once	TGTGCCAGCAGCCAGGACAGGAACAATGAGCAGTTCTTC	CASSQDRNNEQFF
TRBV6-5	TRBJ2-7	TRBD1	NA	TGTGCCAGCAGCCCCAGACAGGGGGTCTACGAGCAGTACTTC	CASSPRQGVYEQYF
TRBV29-1	TRBJ2-5	NA	NA	TGCAGCGTCCTTCATGAGACCCAGTACTTC	CSVLHETQYF
TRBV6-5	TRBJ2-7	TRBD1	few	TGTGCCAGCGGACAGGGATTACGCTACGAGCAGTACTTC	CASGQGLRYEQYF
TRBV27	TRBJ1-1	TRBD1	NA	TGTGCCAGCGTCCGGGACAGGGGGCGGACTGAAGCTTTCTTT	CASVRDRGRTEAFF
TRBV2	TRBJ1-2	NA	NA	TGTGCCAGCAGTGAAATGTCGCAGGGTGATGGCTACACCTTC	CASSEMSQGDGYTF
TRBV11-2	TRBJ1-1	TRBD1	NA	TGTGCCAGCACCAGGACAGGGCGTCGCGGCACTGAAGCTTTCTTT	CASTRTGRRGTEAFF
TRBV7-8	TRBJ2-5	NA	NA	TGTGCCAGCAGCCGGGACTTACAAGAGACCCAGTACTTC	CASSRDLQETQYF
TRBV23-1	TRBJ1-5	NA	NA	TGCGCCAGCAGTCAATCACACGGGGACAATCAGCCCCAGCATTTT	CASSQSHGDNQPQHF
TRBV18	TRBJ2-5	NA	once	TGTGCCAGCTCACAGGGAGTTCAAGAGACCCAGTACTTC	CASSQGVQETQYF
TRBV5-1	TRBJ2-7	NA	once	TGCGCCAGCAGCTTGGGCAGCTCCTACGAGCAGTACTTC	CASSLGSSYEQYF
TRBV28	TRBJ2-3	NA	NA	TGTGCCAGCAGTCGTCTTACAGATACGCAGTATTTT	CASSRLTDTQYF
TRBV5-6	TRBJ1-2	NA	many	TGTGCCAGCAGCCCTCTGAACAACAGAGACTATGGCTACACCTTC	CASSPLNNRDYGYTF
TRBV2	TRBJ1-5	NA	NA	TGTGCCAGCAGTGATAAGTCAGATAATCAGCCCCAGCATTTT	CASSDKSDNQPQHF
TRBV28	TRBJ1-1	NA	NA	TGTGCCAGCAGTTTAACCGGGGCTACTGAAGCTTTCTTT	CASSLTGATEAFF
TRBV28	TRBJ1-2	NA	NA	TGTGCCAGCAGCCCTACACAAAGAATGGATGGCTACACCTTC	CASSPTQRMDGYTF
TRBV18	TRBJ1-5	TRBD1	NA	TGTGCCAGCTCCCCCGGGACAGGGGAAAATCAGCCCCAGCATTTT	CASSPGTGENQPQHF
TRBV5-1	TRBJ2-1	NA	NA	TGCGCCAGCAGCTTGGGTGATGGTAGTAGCTCGCGGCAGTTCTTC	CASSLGDGSSSRQFF
TRBV9	TRBJ2-4	TRBD2	many	TGTGCCAGCAGCGTAGGGTCAAGCGGGAGAAACATTCAGTACTTC	CASSVGSSGRNIQYF
TRBV7-2	TRBJ2-1	NA	NA	TGTGCCAGCAGCTTACCACCGGGACTGTACAATGAGCAGTTCTTC	CASSLPPGLYNEQFF
TRBV28	TRBJ2-7	TRBD1	NA	TGTGCCAGCAGTAGACAGGGGATGTCAAGCGAGCAGTACTTC	CASSRQGMSSEQYF
TRBV5-1	TRBJ1-5	NA	many	TGCGCCAGCAGCGGGGCCCCTGGGCAGCCCCAGCATTTT	CASSGAPGQPQHF
TRBV6-1	TRBJ1-2	NA	NA	TGTGCCAGCCGATACTCGACGGGGGGAGATGGCTACACCTTC	CASRYSTGGDGYTF
TRBV5-1	TRBJ1-1	NA	NA	TGCGCCAGCAGCACAGGACATGGGAACACTGAAGCTTTCTTT	CASSTGHGNTEAFF
TRBV9	TRBJ2-3	NA	once	TGTGCCAGCAGCGTAGATGGAAGATCTAGCACAGATACGCAGTATTTT	CASSVDGRSSTDTQYF
TRBV28	TRBJ1-2	NA	NA	TGTGCCAGCAGCCTCGCGGCAGTGAACTATGGCTACACCTTC	CASSLAAVNYGYTF
TRBV11-2	TRBJ2-7	TRBD2	NA	TGTGCCAGCGGAGCGGTAGCGGGAGTTGGAGAGCAGTACTTC	CASGAVAGVGEQYF
TRBV7-3	TRBJ1-1	TRBD1	few	TGTGCCAGCAGCTTACAGGGGGCCCCGAACACTGAAGCTTTCTTT	CASSLQGAPNTEAFF
TRBV5-1	TRBJ2-5	NA	NA	TGCGCCAGCAGCTTGGGGACATATACCCAGTACTTC	CASSLGTYTQYF
TRBV7-8	TRBJ1-5	NA	few	TGTGCCAGCAGCCCCGTGAATCAGCCCCAGCATTTT	CASSPVNQPQHF
TRBV5-6	TRBJ1-2	TRBD1	NA	TGTGCCAGCAGCCCCGACAGGGTTAGCTATGGCTACACCTTC	CASSPDRVSYGYTF
TRBV5-1	TRBJ1-1	NA	few	TGCGCCAGCAGCTTCACAGGGCCCCCGGACACTGAAGCTTTCTTT	CASSFTGPPDTEAFF
TRBV20-1	TRBJ2-1	NA	many	TGCAGTGCTATCTACAATGAGCAGTTCTTC	CSAIYNEQFF
TRBV4-3	TRBJ1-5	TRBD1	NA	TGCGCCAGCAGCCAAGGACAGGGAGAACAGCCCCAGCATTTT	CASSQGQGEQPQHF
TRBV5-1	TRBJ1-1	NA	NA	TGCGCCAGCAGCTTGGAAAGGCAGAAGAACACTGAAGCTTTCTTT	CASSLERQKNTEAFF
TRBV5-1	TRBJ2-3	TRBD2	few	TGCGCCAGCAGCTCCAGTAGCGGGGATACGCAGTATTTT	CASSSSSGDTQYF
TRBV11-3	TRBJ1-1	NA	once	TGTGCCAGCAGCAAAAATCGGGGATCTGACTATGAAGCTTTCTTT	CASSKNRGSDYEAFF
TRBV7-3	TRBJ2-1	NA	once	TGTGCCAGCGCTAGGGAAGGTGGGAATGAGCAGTTCTTC	CASAREGGNEQFF
TRBV28	TRBJ1-4	NA	NA	TGTGCCAGTAAAGACAGTGCAACTAATGAAAAACTGTTTTTT	CASKDSATNEKLFF
TRBV6-5	TRBJ2-3	NA	NA	TGTGCCAGCAGACCTGGACAGGGAGGGACAGATACGCAGTATTTT	CASRPGQGGTDTQYF
TRBV28	TRBJ1-2	TRBD1	once	TGTGCCAGCAGACGAGGAGCTTCCGGGACAGGGATACATGGCTACACCTTC	CASRRGASGTGIHGYTF
TRBV9	TRBJ2-5	NA	NA	TGTGCCAGCAGCCCCGGGTACATCCAAGAGACCCAGTACTTC	CASSPGYIQETQYF